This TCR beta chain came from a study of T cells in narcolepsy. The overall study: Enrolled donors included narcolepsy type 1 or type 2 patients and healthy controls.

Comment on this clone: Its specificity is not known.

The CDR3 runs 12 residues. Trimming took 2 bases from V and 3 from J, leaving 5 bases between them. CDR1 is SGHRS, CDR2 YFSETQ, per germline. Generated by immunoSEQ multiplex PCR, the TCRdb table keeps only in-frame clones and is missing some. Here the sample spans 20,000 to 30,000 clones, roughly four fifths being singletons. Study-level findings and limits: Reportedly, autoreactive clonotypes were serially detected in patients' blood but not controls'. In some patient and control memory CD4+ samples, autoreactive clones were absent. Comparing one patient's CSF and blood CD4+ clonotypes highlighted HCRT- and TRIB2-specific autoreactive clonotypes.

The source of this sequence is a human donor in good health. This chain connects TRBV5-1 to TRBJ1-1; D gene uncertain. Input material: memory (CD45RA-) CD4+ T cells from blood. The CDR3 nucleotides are TGCGCCAGCAGCTTTTCAGACACTGAAGCTTTCTTT. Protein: CASSFSDTEAFF.